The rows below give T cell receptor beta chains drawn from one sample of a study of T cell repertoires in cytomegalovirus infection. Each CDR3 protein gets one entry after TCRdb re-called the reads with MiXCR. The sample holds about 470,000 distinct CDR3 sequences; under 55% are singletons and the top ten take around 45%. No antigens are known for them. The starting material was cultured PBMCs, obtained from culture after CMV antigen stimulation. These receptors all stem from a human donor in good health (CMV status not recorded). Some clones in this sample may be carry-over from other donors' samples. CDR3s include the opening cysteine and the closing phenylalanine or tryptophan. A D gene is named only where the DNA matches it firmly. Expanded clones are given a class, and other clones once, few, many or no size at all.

cdr3_aa: CASSLAPGTGITDTQYF; cdr3_nt: TGTGCCAGCAGTTTAGCGCCAGGGACAGGGATCACAGATACGCAGTATTTT; j_call: TRBJ2-3; d_call: TRBD1; clone_size: .; v_call: TRBV12-3/TRBV12-4
cdr3_aa: CASSRGWRAGSPLHF; cdr3_nt: TGTGCCAGCAGTCGCGGATGGCGGGCGGGTTCACCCCTCCACTTT; j_call: TRBJ1-6; d_call: .; clone_size: .; v_call: TRBV7-2
cdr3_aa: CASTMDLSGNTIYF; cdr3_nt: TGTGCCAGCACCATGGACCTCTCTGGAAACACCATATATTTT; j_call: TRBJ1-3; d_call: .; clone_size: .; v_call: TRBV7-9
cdr3_aa: CASSLLETQYF; cdr3_nt: TGTGCCAGCAGCCTCCTGGAGACCCAGTACTTC; j_call: TRBJ2-5; d_call: .; clone_size: many; v_call: TRBV7-2
cdr3_aa: CASSFGTSGGVAYEQYF; cdr3_nt: TGTGCCAGCAGCTTCGGGACTAGCGGGGGGGTAGCCTACGAGCAGTACTTC; j_call: TRBJ2-7; d_call: TRBD2; clone_size: few; v_call: TRBV7-8
cdr3_aa: CASTNTAPLTYVDNEQFF; cdr3_nt: TGTGCCAGCACAAATACAGCCCCTCTGACTTACGTCGACAATGAGCAGTTCTTC; j_call: TRBJ2-1; d_call: .; clone_size: .; v_call: TRBV11-2
cdr3_aa: CSANDRGGYGYTF; cdr3_nt: TGCAGTGCTAACGACAGGGGCGGCTATGGCTACACCTTC; j_call: TRBJ1-2; d_call: TRBD1; clone_size: .; v_call: TRBV20-1
cdr3_aa: CASSSHEETQYF; cdr3_nt: TGTGCCAGCAGCTCACATGAGGAGACCCAGTACTTC; j_call: TRBJ2-5; d_call: .; clone_size: .; v_call: TRBV7-9
cdr3_aa: CASSEALAGGPSQYF; cdr3_nt: TGTGCCAGCAGTGAAGCCCTAGCGGGGGGGCCTTCGCAGTATTTT; j_call: TRBJ2-3; d_call: TRBD2; clone_size: .; v_call: TRBV2
cdr3_aa: CSANGLAGVETQYF; cdr3_nt: TGCAGTGCTAACGGACTAGCGGGAGTAGAGACCCAGTACTTC; j_call: TRBJ2-5; d_call: TRBD2; clone_size: few; v_call: TRBV20-1
cdr3_aa: CASTVRAKETQYF; cdr3_nt: TGTGCCAGCACAGTCCGGGCGAAAGAGACCCAGTACTTC; j_call: TRBJ2-5; d_call: .; clone_size: few; v_call: TRBV11-2
cdr3_aa: CASSKRQGAGETQYF; cdr3_nt: TGTGCCAGCAGCAAACGACAGGGGGCGGGAGAGACCCAGTACTTC; j_call: TRBJ2-5; d_call: TRBD1; clone_size: few; v_call: TRBV5-4
cdr3_aa: CASSEGVQGGGYTF; cdr3_nt: TGTGCCAGCAGTGAGGGGGTACAGGGCGGCGGCTACACCTTC; j_call: TRBJ1-2; d_call: .; clone_size: few; v_call: TRBV6-6
cdr3_aa: CASSEGTSGGSQYF; cdr3_nt: TGTGCCAGCAGCGAGGGGACTAGCGGCGGGTCCCAGTACTTC; j_call: TRBJ2-5; d_call: TRBD2; clone_size: .; v_call: TRBV7-2
cdr3_aa: CASGGGSLDTQYF; cdr3_nt: TGCGCCAGCGGAGGGGGTTCTTTAGATACGCAGTATTTT; j_call: TRBJ2-3; d_call: .; clone_size: .; v_call: TRBV4-3
cdr3_aa: CASEGYREYQPQHF; cdr3_nt: TGTGCCAGCGAGGGGTACAGGGAATATCAGCCCCAGCATTTT; j_call: TRBJ1-5; d_call: .; clone_size: .; v_call: TRBV19
cdr3_aa: CASSIGKESSYNEQFF; cdr3_nt: TGTGCCAGTAGTATCGGTAAGGAGAGCTCCTACAATGAGCAGTTCTTC; j_call: TRBJ2-1; d_call: .; clone_size: few; v_call: TRBV19
cdr3_aa: CASSLAATYSNQPQHF; cdr3_nt: TGTGCCAGCAGCTTAGCGGCGACGTATAGCAATCAGCCCCAGCATTTT; j_call: TRBJ1-5; d_call: .; clone_size: few; v_call: TRBV7-4
cdr3_aa: CASSSGTSGSYNEQFF; cdr3_nt: TGTGCCAGCAGCTCCGGGACTAGCGGAAGCTACAATGAGCAGTTCTTC; j_call: TRBJ2-1; d_call: TRBD2; clone_size: .; v_call: TRBV7-7
cdr3_aa: CASSLGNRVQPQHF; cdr3_nt: TGTGCCAGCAGCTTGGGGAACAGGGTACAGCCCCAGCATTTT; j_call: TRBJ1-5; d_call: .; clone_size: few; v_call: TRBV7-2
cdr3_aa: CSSRTGLQETQYF; cdr3_nt: TGCAGTTCAAGGACAGGGCTACAAGAGACCCAGTACTTC; j_call: TRBJ2-5; d_call: TRBD1; clone_size: .; v_call: TRBV20-1
cdr3_aa: CASRLDSNSNQPQHF; cdr3_nt: TGTGCCAGCAGACTCGACAGCAATAGCAATCAGCCCCAGCATTTT; j_call: TRBJ1-5; d_call: .; clone_size: .; v_call: TRBV6-6
cdr3_aa: CASSLVGVVGGGNTIYF; cdr3_nt: TGTGCCAGCAGCTTAGTCGGGGTGGTGGGGGGTGGAAACACCATATATTTT; j_call: TRBJ1-3; d_call: .; clone_size: .; v_call: TRBV7-2
cdr3_aa: CASSMGGGVKNEQFF; cdr3_nt: TGTGCCAGCAGTATGGGGGGCGGGGTTAAAAATGAGCAGTTCTTC; j_call: TRBJ2-1; d_call: .; clone_size: .; v_call: TRBV12-3/TRBV12-4
cdr3_aa: CASRQGAVETQYF; cdr3_nt: TGTGCCAGCCGACAGGGGGCCGTAGAGACCCAGTACTTC; j_call: TRBJ2-5; d_call: TRBD1; clone_size: .; v_call: TRBV25-1
cdr3_aa: CASGLESGLSYEKLFF; cdr3_nt: TGTGCCAGCGGATTAGAGTCGGGACTGAGTTACGAAAAACTGTTTTTT; j_call: TRBJ1-4; d_call: .; clone_size: many; v_call: TRBV28
cdr3_aa: CSARGLAGVLETQYF; cdr3_nt: TGCAGTGCTAGAGGACTAGCGGGGGTTTTGGAGACCCAGTACTTC; j_call: TRBJ2-5; d_call: TRBD2; clone_size: .; v_call: TRBV20-1
cdr3_aa: CASSFQRNTGELFF; cdr3_nt: TGTGCCAGCAGCTTCCAGCGGAACACCGGGGAGCTGTTTTTT; j_call: TRBJ2-2; d_call: .; clone_size: few; v_call: TRBV7-6
cdr3_aa: CATSDLQGRGTDTQYF; cdr3_nt: TGTGCCACCAGTGATCTACAGGGGAGAGGCACAGATACGCAGTATTTT; j_call: TRBJ2-3; d_call: TRBD1; clone_size: .; v_call: TRBV24-1
cdr3_aa: CSGSPSTDTQYF; cdr3_nt: TGCAGCGGGTCCCCTAGTACAGATACGCAGTATTTT; j_call: TRBJ2-3; d_call: .; clone_size: .; v_call: TRBV29-1
cdr3_aa: CASSVAGASEQYF; cdr3_nt: TGTGCCAGTAGTGTGGCGGGGGCAAGCGAGCAGTACTTC; j_call: TRBJ2-7; d_call: .; clone_size: .; v_call: TRBV19
cdr3_aa: CASSQVMGAYEQYF; cdr3_nt: TGCGCCAGCAGCCAAGTAATGGGAGCCTACGAGCAGTACTTC; j_call: TRBJ2-7; d_call: .; clone_size: .; v_call: TRBV4-1
cdr3_aa: CASSPHIGPLSDEQFF; cdr3_nt: TGTGCCAGCAGTCCCCATATAGGACCACTGTCCGATGAGCAGTTCTTC; j_call: TRBJ2-1; d_call: .; clone_size: few; v_call: TRBV12-3/TRBV12-4
cdr3_aa: CSVEASAGTGQYF; cdr3_nt: TGCAGCGTTGAAGCATCGGCGGGGACCGGGCAGTATTTT; j_call: TRBJ2-3; d_call: .; clone_size: once; v_call: TRBV29-1
cdr3_aa: CASSWTGDSYNEQFF; cdr3_nt: TGTGCCAGCAGCTGGACAGGGGACTCCTACAATGAGCAGTTCTTC; j_call: TRBJ2-1; d_call: TRBD1; clone_size: .; v_call: TRBV11-2
cdr3_aa: CASSYAGVANQPQHF; cdr3_nt: TGTGCCAGCAGTTACGCAGGGGTTGCCAATCAGCCCCAGCATTTT; j_call: TRBJ1-5; d_call: .; clone_size: .; v_call: TRBV6-6
cdr3_aa: CASSLSRVSPLHF; cdr3_nt: TGTGCCAGCAGTTTATCTCGAGTTTCACCCCTCCACTTT; j_call: TRBJ1-6; d_call: .; clone_size: .; v_call: TRBV12-3/TRBV12-4
cdr3_aa: CASSVDPGLAGPSSYEQYF; cdr3_nt: TGTGCCAGCAGCGTAGACCCGGGACTAGCGGGTCCTAGCTCCTACGAGCAGTACTTC; j_call: TRBJ2-7; d_call: TRBD2; clone_size: .; v_call: TRBV7-6
cdr3_aa: CASRKYRGSYNEQFF; cdr3_nt: TGTGCCAGCCGCAAATACAGGGGGTCCTACAATGAGCAGTTCTTC; j_call: TRBJ2-1; d_call: TRBD1; clone_size: .; v_call: TRBV27
cdr3_aa: CASSSPLAVGAYNEQFF; cdr3_nt: TGTGCCAGCAGCTCTCCCTTAGCCGTGGGCGCCTACAATGAGCAGTTCTTC; j_call: TRBJ2-1; d_call: .; clone_size: .; v_call: TRBV7-9
cdr3_aa: CASSPDLSGVTQYF; cdr3_nt: TGTGCCAGCAGTCCGGACCTCAGCGGGGTTACGCAGTATTTT; j_call: TRBJ2-3; d_call: TRBD2; clone_size: few; v_call: TRBV6-6